One and the same sample provided the 29 T cell receptor beta chains below, sequenced in a study of Graves' ophthalmopathy and Graves' hyperthyroidism. The authors amplified TCR beta CDR3 regions, and they did so from RNA transcripts for repertoire sequencing. Amplification began with first-round RT-PCR using HTBI primers, then second-round multiplex PCR was performed. TCRdb called the multiplex PCR reads again in MiXCR, with one record for every CDR3 protein. There are 620,000 or so distinct CDR3 sequences in the sample; about 20% occur only once, and roughly 7.4% lies in the top ten. The specimen was peripheral blood. Every receptor here comes from a woman in her late teens or twenties with stable Graves' hyperthyroidism. Some clones in this sample may be carry-over from other donors' samples.

This clonotype was picked up many times. The chain uses TRBV12-5 and TRBJ2-5; TRBD2 matches at 8 bases. CDR3 length: 15 amino acids. Germline V gene data show CDR1 as LGHNT and CDR2 as FRNRAP. Germline trimming cut 4 bases from V and 0 bases from J; bases unmatched to any gene: 4. The CDR3 region has the DNA TGTGCTAGTGGTTCCGGGGGGGCCTACCAAGAGACCCAGTACTTC. Amino acids: CASGSGGAYQETQYF.

The chain is built from TRBV5-1 and TRBJ2-3; no reliable D call. The CDR3 covers 15 residues. Trimming shortened V by 5 bases and J by 4 bases, and 17 bases separated the two germline ends. Per germline, CDR1 SGHRS and CDR2 YFSETQ. This CDR3 reads CASRNWNWWPDTQYF. The CDR3, as DNA: TGCGCCAGCAGAAACTGGAATTGGTGGCCAGATACGCAGTATTTT.

This sequence joins TRBV28 and TRBJ2-7; a possible D gene is TRBD1 (5 bases). The germline CDR1 and CDR2 sequences are MDHEN and SYDVKM. Trimming left V 5 bases short and J 0 bases short, with 20 bases between. This CDR3 has 17 amino acids. The CDR3 is CASSPLGRTTRSYEQYF. The CDR3 DNA sequence: TGTGCCAGCAGTCCTCTGGGGCGAACGACCCGCTCCTACGAGCAGTACTTC.

This chain links TRBV10-3 with TRBJ2-7; 9 bases fit TRBD1. V shed 0 bases, J shed 5 bases, and the junction held 14 bases outside the gene matches. CDR3 length equals 18 residues. CDR1 and CDR2 from the germline V gene are ENHRY and SYGVKD. The CDR3 DNA follows: TGTGCCATCAGTGAGTCTTTCCGGGACAGGGTCCGTTCCGACGAGCAGTACTTC. Translation: CAISESFRDRVRSDEQYF.

This clonotype appeared a single time. V and J are TRBV6-4 and TRBJ2-6; D gene ambiguous. CDR3 size: 16 residues. Germline V gives CDR1 MRHNA, CDR2 SNTAGT. Trimming removed 0 bases at V and 1 base at J, with 7 bases between. Written as DNA, the CDR3 is TGTGCCAGCAGTGACTCTGGGTCATCTGGGGCCAACGTCCTGACTTTC. It translates to CASSDSGSSGANVLTF.

This clonotype was counted many times. V usage is TRBV4-1 and J usage is TRBJ1-2; possibly TRBD1 for D (6 bases). The CDR3 extends over 15 amino acids. The V gene lost 4 bases and the J gene lost 8 bases, with 20 bases spanning the gap. Germline loops: CDR1 MGHRA, CDR2 YSYEKL. CDR3: CASSPLGHPVEGYTF. The CDR3 DNA sequence: TGCGCCAGCAGCCCTCTGGGACATCCCGTCGAGGGCTACACCTTC.

This clonotype was seen repeatedly, ten times or more. The chain combines TRBV28 with TRBJ1-1; 11 positions match TRBD1. V shed 11 bases and J 0 bases; nucleotides not matched to a gene: 8. Germline CDR1 is MDHEN and CDR2 is SYDVKM. CDR3 length: 15 residues. In DNA form, the CDR3 reads TGTGCCTCACTTTGGGACAGGGGGTTGAACACTGAAGCTTTCTTT. Amino acids: CASLWDRGLNTEAFF.

The sample holds many counts of this clonotype. The J gene is TRBJ2-7, the V gene TRBV12-3 or TRBV12-4, with unresolved D. V shed 3 bases and J shed 2 bases, with 11 bases lying between them. The CDR3 consists of 14 residues. The CDR3 protein is CASSFLSGPYEQYF. CDR3 in DNA: TGTGCCAGCAGTTTTCTTTCTGGTCCCTACGAGCAGTACTTC.

The DNA for the CDR3 is TGTGCCACACGGGGGACAGGGCTCACTGAAGCTTTCTTT. Encoded protein: CATRGTGLTEAFF. The chain carries TRBV6-1 and TRBJ1-1, with 9 bases fitting TRBD1. The CDR3 sequence is 13 residues long. After removal of 10 bases from V and 4 bases from J, the junction contained 7 bases not matched to a gene. The germline gives CDR1 MNHNS, CDR2 SASEGT.

This clonotype was seen ten or more times. Here the CDR3 reads CSARGRQGYEQYF. CDR3 nucleotide sequence: TGCAGTGCTAGAGGGCGGCAGGGCTACGAGCAGTACTTC. This chain links TRBV20-1 with TRBJ2-7, with D possibly TRBD1 on 5 matching bases. V lost 1 base and J 3 bases, leaving 10 bases between the germline ends. The CDR3 is 13 residues long. Germline CDR1 reads DFQATT; CDR2 reads SNEGSKA (reference sequence).

This clonotype appeared many times. The V and J genes are TRBV6-5 and TRBJ2-5, with 8 bases fitting TRBD2. Germline CDR1 MNHEY, CDR2 SVGAGI. The J segment lost 2 bases and the V segment lost 6 bases, leaving 8 bases of the junction unmatched. The CDR3 runs to 15 residues. The CDR3 coding sequence is TGTGCCAGCAGGGGTAGCGGGGTCAAACAAGAGACCCAGTACTTC. Translated, it gives CASRGSGVKQETQYF.

This chain links TRBV19 with TRBJ1-2; the D is unclear. The CDR3 contains 9 residues. The V gene's germline CDR1 is LNHDA and CDR2 SQIVND (reference sequence). The DNA of the CDR3 is TGTGGGTGGGCTTGTGGCTACACCTTC. The encoded protein is CGWACGYTF.

Turning to this clonotype: A much larger clone sits a single nucleotide away, making a read error possible. The chain joins TRBV3-1 to TRBJ2-5, with a tentative D call TRBD1 (5 bases). From germline, CDR1 is LGHDT and CDR2 YNNKEL (reference sequence). The CDR3 spans 16 residues. The CDR3 region is CAGSQPYTGIQETQYF. CDR3 DNA sequence: TGTGCCGGCAGCCAGCCGTATACAGGCATCCAAGAGACCCAGTACTTC.

This clonotype appeared many times. This chain uses TRBV6-1 with TRBJ2-7; a weak D match, TRBD2 (6 bases). The V gene lost 4 bases and the J gene lost 3 bases, with 16 bases spanning the gap. Germline CDR1 is MNHNS and CDR2 is SASEGT. CDR3 size: 15 residues. This CDR3 reads CASSGRGGAFYEQYF. Written as DNA, the CDR3 is TGTGCCAGCAGTGGACGAGGCGGGGCGTTCTACGAGCAGTACTTC.

The chain links TRBV29-1 to TRBJ2-7, with 11 bases fitting TRBD2. The CDR3 is made up of 16 amino acids. CDR1 and CDR2 from the germline V gene are SQVTM and ANQGSEA. The V gene end was trimmed by 4 bases and the J gene end by 3 bases; junction bases not matched to a gene: 11. The CDR3: CSVVLWASGRFYEQYF. In DNA form, the CDR3 reads TGCAGCGTTGTACTCTGGGCTAGCGGGAGGTTCTACGAGCAGTACTTC.

The chain recombines TRBV28 with TRBJ2-5; D ambiguous. Germline CDR1 MDHEN, CDR2 SYDVKM. Trimming pared 3 bases from V and 2 bases from J, leaving 10 bases between. The length of the CDR3 is 14 residues. The DNA for the CDR3 is TGTGCCAGCAGTTTCGATGTGGATCAAGAGACCCAGTACTTC. Its translation is CASSFDVDQETQYF.

The chain combines TRBV6-5 with TRBJ1-6, with no clear D. This CDR3 is built from 13 residues. Per germline, CDR1 MNHEY and CDR2 SVGAGI. With 7 bases removed from V and 8 bases from J, the gap between germline ends came to 12 bases. The CDR3 is CASNRVQHSPLHF. CDR3 nucleotides: TGTGCCAGCAACCGGGTCCAACATTCACCCCTCCACTTT.

This clonotype was seen ten or more times. The V gene is TRBV30, the J gene TRBJ2-7; a weak D match, TRBD1 (5 bases). The CDR3 runs to 12 residues. Germline CDR1 reads GTSNPN; CDR2 reads SVGIG (reference sequence). V lost 1 base to trimming and J lost 2 bases, with 6 bases between them. CDR3 coding DNA: TGTGCCTGGAGTGACAGGACCTACGAGCAGTACTTC. Protein product: CAWSDRTYEQYF.

The chain uses TRBV12-3 or TRBV12-4 and TRBJ2-7; TRBD1 is a possible D gene (6 bases). The CDR3 loop spans 19 amino acids. Trimming removed 3 bases from V and 0 bases from J, with 24 bases in between. In nucleotides, the CDR3 is TGTGCCAGCAGTTTTAGGGTCAGGGGAACACCGCGAAACTCCTACGAGCAGTACTTC. It is translated as CASSFRVRGTPRNSYEQYF.

This clonotype was seen at least ten times. The CDR3 DNA is TGTGCCAGCAGTTACGTAGATACGCAGTATTTT. This translates into CASSYVDTQYF. This chain connects TRBV6-5 to TRBJ2-3, with unresolved D. The V gene's germline CDR1 is MNHEY and CDR2 SVGAGI. The CDR3 contains 11 residues. Trimming stripped 2 bases from V and 5 bases from J, with 2 bases between.

The table lists this clonotype with many counts. The chain employs TRBV27 and TRBJ2-2, with TRBD1 matching over 9 bases. Germline assignment: CDR1 MNHEY and CDR2 SMNVEV (reference sequence). Trimming removed 3 bases from V and 6 bases from J; junction bases left unmatched: 11. CDR3 length: 17 amino acids. The CDR3 DNA follows: TGTGCCAGCAGTTTTGGTTTGGGGACAGGGTATTCCGGGGAGCTGTTTTTT. Residues: CASSFGLGTGYSGELFF.

In this sample, this clonotype turned up many times. This sequence joins TRBV6-2 or TRBV6-3 and TRBJ1-5, with D tentatively TRBD1 (5 bases). The length of the CDR3 is 16 residues. Per germline, CDR1 MNHEY and CDR2 SVGEGT. V was cut by 6 bases and J by 3 bases, with 18 bases left in between. CDR3 sequence reads: CASSNPGAGPNQPQHF. The DNA of the CDR3 is TGTGCCAGCAGCAACCCCGGGGCAGGCCCCAATCAGCCCCAGCATTTT.

This clonotype occurred many times. This chain links TRBV12-3 or TRBV12-4 with TRBJ1-1; D might be TRBD1 (6 bases). The CDR3 runs to 14 residues. V was trimmed by 5 bases and J by 6 bases, leaving 16 bases between them. CDR3 residues: CASSGGRGRSEAFF. The DNA of the CDR3 is TGTGCCAGCAGTGGAGGCAGGGGACGGTCTGAAGCTTTCTTT.

This clonotype has at least ten counts. The chain carries TRBV27 and TRBJ1-1; D not certain. There are 15 residues in the CDR3. V was clipped by 0 bases and J by 7 bases, with 15 bases between them. Germline V gene lookup returns CDR1 MNHEY and CDR2 SMNVEV (reference sequence). The CDR3 DNA sequence: TGTGCCAGCAGTTTATCGAGCACCCTTTCTCGTGAAGCTTTCTTT. It translates to CASSLSSTLSREAFF.

The rearrangement joins TRBV7-2 to TRBJ2-5; D unresolved. The CDR3 loop spans 16 amino acids. Germline V gene sequence: CDR1 SGHTA, CDR2 FQGNSA. The V end lost 1 base, the J end lost 4 bases, and 16 bases lay between the germline ends. The CDR3 nucleotides are TGTGCCAGCAGCTTAGGAGGTGTCACGATCCCAGAGACCCAGTACTTC. It encodes CASSLGGVTIPETQYF.

This clonotype was counted ten times or more. The V and J genes are TRBV30 and TRBJ1-1; D is unclear. The CDR3 sequence is 12 residues long. Looked up from germline, CDR1 is GTSNPN and CDR2 is SVGIG (reference sequence). Trimming took 3 bases from V and 5 from J, leaving 10 bases between them. Here the CDR3 DNA reads TGTGCCTGGAGCTTGTTTGGTACTGAAGCTTTCTTT. This codes for CAWSLFGTEAFF.

Ten or more counts support this clonotype. The rearrangement joins TRBV12-5 to TRBJ1-1; D possibly corresponds to TRBD1 (5 bases). Germline CDR1 reads LGHNT; CDR2 reads FRNRAP. Trimming removed 3 bases from V and 1 base from J, with 9 bases in between. There are 14 residues in the CDR3. CDR3 region: CASGLGQGNTEAFF. CDR3 in DNA: TGTGCTAGTGGTTTAGGGCAGGGGAACACTGAAGCTTTCTTT.

The chain joins TRBV28 to TRBJ1-2; D unresolved. Trimming removed 3 bases from V and 0 bases from J, with 8 bases in between. CDR1 is MDHEN, CDR2 SYDVKM, per germline. CDR3 length: 14 residues. For the CDR3, the DNA is TGTGCCAGCAGTTTTCTCACAGCTAACTATGGCTACACCTTC. Its protein product is CASSFLTANYGYTF.

To note about this clonotype: A much larger clone lies a single base off, so this may be a read error. The rearrangement joins TRBV20-1 to TRBJ2-7; D possibly corresponds to TRBD1 (7 bases). CDR3 length: 15 amino acids. CDR1 is DFQATT, CDR2 SNEGSKA, per germline (reference sequence). The CDR3 DNA sequence: TGCAGTGCTAGGGATCGTGACAGGGACTTCTACGAGGAGTACTTC. This encodes CSARDRDRDFYEEYF.